The rows below give T cell receptor beta chains drawn from one sample of a study of PD-L1 blockade in urothelial cancer. The assay was immunoSEQ multiplex PCR, and TCRdb's table has in-frame clones only and misses some. The repertoire holds about 88,000 clones, more than 90% seen once, with 8.5% to 9.5% in the top ten. The source material was PBMCs, sampled around atezolizumab (anti-PD-L1) treatment. The origin of the receptors is a man in his sixties with urothelial cancer. The CDR3 runs from the conserved cysteine through the conserved F or W. Fields, in order: D gene, clone size, J gene, V gene, CDR3 protein, CDR3 DNA. The D gene is left open where the match is weak. Some rows mark clone size as missing; the rest say once, few, many or name a class of expanded clone.

D: -
size: -
J: TRBJ1-4
V: TRBV27
CDR3: CASSPRGLATNEKLFF
DNA: TGTGCCAGCAGCCCCCGAGGGCTTGCAACTAATGAAAAACTGTTTTTT

D: TRBD1
size: -
J: TRBJ2-1
V: TRBV11-3
CDR3: CASSSRTGGYNEQFF
DNA: TGTGCCAGCAGCTCCCGAACAGGGGGATACAATGAGCAGTTCTTC

D: TRBD2
size: -
J: TRBJ2-7
V: TRBV9
CDR3: CASSVATSGGPQYF
DNA: TGTGCCAGCAGCGTAGCTACTAGCGGGGGCCCTCAGTACTTC

D: TRBD1
size: -
J: TRBJ1-3
V: TRBV9
CDR3: CASSGNRGYSGNTIYF
DNA: TGTGCCAGCAGCGGAAACAGGGGATACTCTGGAAACACCATATATTTT

D: TRBD1
size: -
J: TRBJ1-2
V: TRBV18
CDR3: CASSPEEGQTFYGYTF
DNA: TGTGCCAGCTCACCGGAAGAGGGACAGACCTTCTATGGCTACACCTTC

D: TRBD2
size: few
J: TRBJ2-1
V: TRBV9
CDR3: CASSVAGLAVFYNEQFF
DNA: TGTGCCAGCAGCGTAGCTGGACTAGCGGTCTTCTACAATGAGCAGTTCTTC

D: TRBD1
size: -
J: TRBJ1-1
V: TRBV5-1
CDR3: CASSFTGTANTEAFF
DNA: TGCGCCAGCAGCTTCACCGGGACAGCGAACACTGAAGCTTTCTTT

D: -
size: -
J: TRBJ1-4
V: TRBV5-1
CDR3: CASSPVPVGTGVEKLFF
DNA: TGCGCCAGCAGCCCCGTACCTGTGGGGACTGGAGTGGAAAAACTGTTTTTT

D: TRBD2
size: -
J: TRBJ2-3
V: TRBV27
CDR3: CASSFLAGDTQYF
DNA: TGTGCCAGCAGTTTTTTAGCGGGAGATACGCAGTATTTT

D: -
size: few
J: TRBJ1-3
V: TRBV7-2
CDR3: CASSQNSGNTIYF
DNA: TGTGCCAGCAGTCAGAACTCTGGAAACACCATATATTTT

D: TRBD1
size: -
J: TRBJ2-2
V: TRBV9
CDR3: CASSVGTGARTGELFF
DNA: TGTGCCAGCAGCGTGGGGACAGGGGCGAGAACCGGGGAGCTGTTTTTT

D: -
size: -
J: TRBJ1-4
V: TRBV19
CDR3: CASGPAAENEKLFF
DNA: TGTGCCAGCGGCCCTGCGGCTGAAAATGAAAAACTGTTTTTT

D: -
size: -
J: TRBJ2-7
V: TRBV4-3
CDR3: CASSQDAGSGYEQYF
DNA: TGCGCCAGCAGCCAAGATGCGGGGAGCGGCTACGAGCAGTACTTC

D: TRBD1
size: -
J: TRBJ1-1
V: TRBV5-4
CDR3: CASSGNRGRGVTEAFF
DNA: TGTGCCAGCAGCGGAAACAGGGGGCGCGGAGTTACTGAAGCTTTCTTT

D: TRBD2
size: -
J: TRBJ2-2
V: TRBV7-2
CDR3: CASRSSGNTGELFF
DNA: TGTGCCAGCCGCTCTAGCGGTAACACCGGGGAGCTGTTTTTT

D: -
size: once
J: TRBJ2-7
V: TRBV20-1
CDR3: CSATTAREQYF
DNA: TGCAGTGCCACTACGGCGAGGGAGCAGTACTTC

D: TRBD2
size: -
J: TRBJ2-3
V: TRBV28
CDR3: CASSLRAEARGGGKRVYF
DNA: TGTGCCAGCAGTTTACGAGCAGAGGCACGCGGGGGAGGGAAAAGGGTTTATTTT

D: TRBD2
size: -
J: TRBJ2-7
V: TRBV6-5
CDR3: CASRPGRVTAYEQYF
DNA: TGTGCCAGCAGACCGGGGAGGGTAACAGCCTACGAGCAGTACTTC

D: TRBD1
size: -
J: TRBJ2-1
V: TRBV4-2
CDR3: CASSQGQGESEQFF
DNA: TGTGCCAGCAGCCAAGGACAGGGGGAGAGTGAGCAGTTCTTC

D: -
size: -
J: TRBJ2-7
V: TRBV7-2
CDR3: CASSLFPGTYEQYF
DNA: TGTGCCAGCAGCTTATTCCCAGGCACCTACGAGCAGTACTTC

D: -
size: once
J: TRBJ1-5
V: TRBV30
CDR3: CAWSVPGSNQPQHF
DNA: TGTGCCTGGAGTGTCCCCGGTAGCAATCAGCCCCAGCATTTT

D: -
size: -
J: TRBJ1-2
V: TRBV7-2
CDR3: CASSSPRAGGQGEGYTF
DNA: TGTGCCAGCAGCTCACCCCGTGCTGGAGGGCAGGGTGAGGGCTACACCTTC

D: TRBD2
size: -
J: TRBJ2-1
V: TRBV6-5
CDR3: CASSSLAGGPWNEQFF
DNA: TGTGCCAGCAGTTCCCTAGCGGGAGGGCCTTGGAATGAGCAGTTCTTC

D: -
size: -
J: TRBJ2-7
V: TRBV18
CDR3: CASSVSSGANYEQYF
DNA: TGTGCCAGCTCGGTCAGCTCAGGGGCCAACTACGAGCAGTACTTC

D: -
size: few
J: TRBJ1-1
V: TRBV7-8
CDR3: CASSLGGVVNTEAFF
DNA: TGTGCCAGCAGCTTAGGGGGAGTGGTGAACACTGAAGCTTTCTTT

D: -
size: -
J: TRBJ2-2
V: TRBV7-2
CDR3: CASSLGGRRAGTGELFF
DNA: TGTGCCAGCAGCTTAGGTGGGAGACGGGCGGGGACCGGGGAGCTGTTTTTT

D: -
size: -
J: TRBJ1-6
V: TRBV5-4
CDR3: CASSLAEGRDSPLHF
DNA: TGTGCCAGCAGCTTGGCGGAGGGGAGGGATTCACCCCTCCACTTT

D: TRBD1
size: -
J: TRBJ1-1
V: TRBV9
CDR3: CASSVGQGATEAFF
DNA: TGTGCCAGCAGCGTTGGACAGGGGGCCACTGAAGCTTTCTTT

D: TRBD1
size: -
J: TRBJ1-5
V: TRBV28
CDR3: CASSRTGGSNQPQHF
DNA: TGTGCCAGCAGCCGGACAGGGGGCAGCAATCAGCCCCAGCATTTT

D: -
size: once
J: TRBJ2-2
V: TRBV30
CDR3: CAWKIRLNTGELFF
DNA: TGTGCCTGGAAGATCAGATTGAACACCGGGGAGCTGTTTTTT

D: TRBD2
size: once
J: TRBJ2-3
V: TRBV5-1
CDR3: CASSPGTSGFGDTQYF
DNA: TGCGCCAGCAGCCCCGGGACTAGCGGGTTTGGCGATACGCAGTATTTT

D: -
size: -
J: TRBJ2-1
V: TRBV5-4
CDR3: CASSRLDQAEQFF
DNA: TGTGCCAGCAGCCGACTAGACCAAGCGGAGCAGTTCTTC

D: -
size: few
J: TRBJ2-7
V: TRBV28
CDR3: CASSPLPGEQYF
DNA: TGTGCCAGCAGTCCCCTTCCGGGCGAGCAGTACTTC

D: TRBD1
size: -
J: TRBJ2-5
V: TRBV25-1
CDR3: CASSDARGRETQYF
DNA: TGTGCCAGCAGTGACGCTAGGGGGCGAGAGACCCAGTACTTC

D: -
size: -
J: TRBJ2-2
V: TRBV19
CDR3: CASTPPGRNTGELFF
DNA: TGTGCCAGTACCCCACCTGGCAGGAACACCGGGGAGCTGTTTTTT

D: -
size: -
J: TRBJ2-3
V: TRBV2
CDR3: CASSASDTQYF
DNA: TGTGCCAGCAGTGCCTCTGATACGCAGTATTTT

D: -
size: -
J: TRBJ1-5
V: TRBV4-1
CDR3: CASSLARGQPQHF
DNA: TGCGCCAGCAGCCTAGCCAGGGGTCAGCCCCAGCATTTT

D: -
size: -
J: TRBJ2-1
V: TRBV7-2
CDR3: CASSPNFGEQFF
DNA: TGTGCCAGCAGCCCTAATTTCGGTGAGCAGTTCTTC

D: -
size: -
J: TRBJ1-3
V: TRBV7-2
CDR3: CASSFSLAGNTIYF
DNA: TGTGCCAGCAGCTTTAGCTTAGCTGGAAACACCATATATTTT

D: TRBD2
size: -
J: TRBJ2-2
V: TRBV5-3
CDR3: CARSLGSSGGTNLNTGELFF
DNA: TGTGCCAGAAGCTTGGGATCTAGCGGGGGGACTAACTTAAACACCGGGGAGCTGTTTTTT

D: TRBD1
size: -
J: TRBJ2-7
V: TRBV19
CDR3: CASSRTTGGEYEQYF
DNA: TGTGCCAGTAGTCGAACCACAGGGGGCGAATACGAGCAGTACTTC

D: -
size: -
J: TRBJ2-7
V: TRBV5-1
CDR3: CASSLTAADGQYF
DNA: TGCGCCAGCAGCTTGACAGCAGCGGACGGGCAGTACTTC

D: -
size: -
J: TRBJ2-7
V: TRBV10-2
CDR3: CASTLSGGYEQYF
DNA: TGCGCCAGCACCCTTTCAGGAGGCTACGAGCAGTACTTC

D: -
size: -
J: TRBJ2-3
V: TRBV11-1
CDR3: CASSLGGTRRGTDTQYF
DNA: TGTGCCAGCAGCTTAGGAGGGACAAGGCGAGGTACAGATACGCAGTATTTT

D: -
size: -
J: TRBJ1-2
V: TRBV19
CDR3: CASTRGGGYTF
DNA: TGTGCCAGTACCAGGGGAGGGGGCTACACCTTC

D: -
size: few
J: TRBJ2-5
V: TRBV30
CDR3: CAWSVVGGQETQYF
DNA: TGTGCCTGGAGTGTGGTCGGCGGCCAAGAGACCCAGTACTTC

D: -
size: -
J: TRBJ1-1
V: TRBV2
CDR3: CASNKQELNTEAFF
DNA: TGTGCCAGCAATAAACAGGAGTTGAACACTGAAGCTTTCTTT

D: -
size: once
J: TRBJ2-2
V: TRBV6-5
CDR3: CASSSPGLTTGELFF
DNA: TGTGCCAGCAGTTCCCCGGGACTGACCACCGGGGAGCTGTTTTTT

D: TRBD2
size: -
J: TRBJ2-1
V: TRBV19
CDR3: CASSSQTSLNEQFF
DNA: TGTGCCAGTAGTTCCCAGACTAGCCTCAATGAGCAGTTCTTC

D: -
size: -
J: TRBJ1-3
V: TRBV6-1
CDR3: CASSEQVPGTGNTIYF
DNA: TGTGCCAGCAGTGAACAGGTACCGGGGACTGGAAACACCATATATTTT

D: TRBD1
size: -
J: TRBJ2-7
V: TRBV28
CDR3: CASSPSGGQGVYEQYF
DNA: TGTGCCAGCAGTCCCTCGGGAGGACAGGGGGTCTACGAGCAGTACTTC

D: TRBD1
size: -
J: TRBJ2-5
V: TRBV11-2
CDR3: CASSPRQGTQETQYF
DNA: TGTGCCAGCAGCCCGCGACAGGGGACTCAAGAGACCCAGTACTTC

D: TRBD1
size: -
J: TRBJ2-5
V: TRBV15
CDR3: CATAFLSRGQETQYF
DNA: TGTGCCACCGCGTTCCTCTCCAGGGGGCAAGAGACCCAGTACTTC

D: -
size: -
J: TRBJ2-7
V: TRBV6-5
CDR3: CASSYVRTGPYEQYF
DNA: TGTGCCAGCAGTTACGTGAGAACAGGACCCTACGAGCAGTACTTC

D: TRBD1
size: -
J: TRBJ2-5
V: TRBV2
CDR3: CASSRDRERETQYF
DNA: TGTGCCAGCAGCCGGGACAGGGAACGAGAGACCCAGTACTTC

D: -
size: -
J: TRBJ2-1
V: TRBV20-1
CDR3: CSAKVPDGEFF
DNA: TGCAGTGCTAAGGTACCTGACGGGGAGTTCTTC

D: -
size: -
J: TRBJ1-2
V: TRBV4-3
CDR3: CASSPLGGYGYTF
DNA: TGCGCCAGCAGCCCCCTTGGCGGGTATGGCTACACCTTC

D: -
size: -
J: TRBJ2-1
V: TRBV30
CDR3: CAWRRRGRGLGNEQFF
DNA: TGTGCCTGGAGACGACGGGGGAGAGGTCTTGGTAATGAGCAGTTCTTC

D: TRBD1
size: -
J: TRBJ2-7
V: TRBV11-3
CDR3: CASSSGQDSYEQYF
DNA: TGTGCCAGCAGCTCCGGACAGGATTCCTACGAGCAGTACTTC

D: TRBD1
size: -
J: TRBJ2-5
V: TRBV7-7
CDR3: CASSLGGQGETQYF
DNA: TGTGCCAGCAGCTTAGGGGGACAGGGGGAGACCCAGTACTTC